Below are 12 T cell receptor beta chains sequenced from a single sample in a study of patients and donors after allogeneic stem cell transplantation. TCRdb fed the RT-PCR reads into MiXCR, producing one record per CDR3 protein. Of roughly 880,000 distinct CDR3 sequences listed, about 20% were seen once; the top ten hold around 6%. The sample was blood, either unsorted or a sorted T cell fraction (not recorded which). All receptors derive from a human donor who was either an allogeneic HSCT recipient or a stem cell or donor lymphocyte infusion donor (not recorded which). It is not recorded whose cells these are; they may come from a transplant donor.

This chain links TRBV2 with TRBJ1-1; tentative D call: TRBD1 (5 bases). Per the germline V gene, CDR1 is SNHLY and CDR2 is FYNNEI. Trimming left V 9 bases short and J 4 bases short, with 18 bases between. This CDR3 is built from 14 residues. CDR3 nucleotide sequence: TGTGCCAGAATCAACTGGGCCGGGGGCACTGAAGCTTTCTTT. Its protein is CARINWAGGTEAFF.

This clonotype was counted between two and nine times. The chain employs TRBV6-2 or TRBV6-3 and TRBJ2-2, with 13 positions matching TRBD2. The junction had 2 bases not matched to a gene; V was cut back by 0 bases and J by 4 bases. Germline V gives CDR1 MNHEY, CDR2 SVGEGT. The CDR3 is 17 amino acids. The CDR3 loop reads CASSYSGLAGITGELFF. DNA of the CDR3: TGTGCCAGCAGTTACTCGGGACTAGCGGGGATCACCGGGGAGCTGTTTTTT.

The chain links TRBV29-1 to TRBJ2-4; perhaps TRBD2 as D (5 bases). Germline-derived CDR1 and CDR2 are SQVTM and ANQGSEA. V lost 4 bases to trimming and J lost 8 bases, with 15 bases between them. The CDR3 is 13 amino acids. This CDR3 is CSVGGRARDIQYF. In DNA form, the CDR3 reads TGCAGCGTTGGCGGGCGGGCAAGGGACATTCAGTACTTC.

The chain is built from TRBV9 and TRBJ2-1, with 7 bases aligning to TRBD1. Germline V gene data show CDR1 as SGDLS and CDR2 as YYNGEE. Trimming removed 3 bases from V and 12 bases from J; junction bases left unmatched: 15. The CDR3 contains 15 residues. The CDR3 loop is CASSATGTESMRQFF. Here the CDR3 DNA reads TGTGCCAGCAGCGCAACCGGGACAGAATCAATGAGGCAGTTCTTC. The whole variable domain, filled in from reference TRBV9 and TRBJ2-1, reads DSGVTQTPKHLITATGQRVTLRCSPRSGDLSVYWYQQSLDQGLQFLIQYYNGEERAKGNILERFSAQQFPDLHSELNLSSLELGDSALYFCASSATGTESMRQFFGPGTRLTVL.

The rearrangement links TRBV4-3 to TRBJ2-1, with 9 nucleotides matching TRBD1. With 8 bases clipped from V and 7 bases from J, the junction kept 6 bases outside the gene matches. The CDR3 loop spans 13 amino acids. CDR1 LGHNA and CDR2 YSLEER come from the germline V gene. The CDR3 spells CASARDRVNEQFF. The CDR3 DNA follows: TGCGCCAGCGCCAGGGACAGGGTAAATGAGCAGTTCTTC.

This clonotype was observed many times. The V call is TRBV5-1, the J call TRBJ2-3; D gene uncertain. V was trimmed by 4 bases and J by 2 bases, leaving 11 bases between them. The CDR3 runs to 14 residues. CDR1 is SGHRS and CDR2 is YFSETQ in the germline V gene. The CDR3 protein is CASSPGGLTDTQYF. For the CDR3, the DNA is TGCGCCAGCAGCCCTGGTGGGCTCACAGATACGCAGTATTTT.

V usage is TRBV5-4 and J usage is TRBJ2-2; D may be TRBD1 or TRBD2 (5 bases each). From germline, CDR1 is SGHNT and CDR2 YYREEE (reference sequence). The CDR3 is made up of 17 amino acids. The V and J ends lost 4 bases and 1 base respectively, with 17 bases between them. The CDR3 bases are TGTGCCAGCAGCATGCCGGGACGCAACGAGAACACCGGGGAGCTGTTTTTT. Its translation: CASSMPGRNENTGELFF.

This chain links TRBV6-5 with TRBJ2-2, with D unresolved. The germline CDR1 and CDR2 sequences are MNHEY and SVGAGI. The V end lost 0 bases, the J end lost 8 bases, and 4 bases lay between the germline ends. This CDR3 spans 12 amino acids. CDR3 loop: CASSYSRGELFF. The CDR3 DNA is TGTGCCAGCAGTTACTCTCGAGGGGAGCTGTTTTTT.

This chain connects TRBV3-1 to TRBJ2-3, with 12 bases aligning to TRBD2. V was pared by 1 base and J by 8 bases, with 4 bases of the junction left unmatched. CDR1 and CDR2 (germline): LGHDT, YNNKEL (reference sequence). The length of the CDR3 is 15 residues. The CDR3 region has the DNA TGTGCCAGCAGCCAAGGAAGGACTAGCGGGGTTACGCAGTATTTT. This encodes CASSQGRTSGVTQYF.

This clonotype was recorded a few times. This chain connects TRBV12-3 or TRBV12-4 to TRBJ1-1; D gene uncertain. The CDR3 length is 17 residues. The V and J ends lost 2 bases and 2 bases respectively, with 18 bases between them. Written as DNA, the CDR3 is TGTGCCAGCAGTTTAAGCACCTTACCAGGAGCAAACACTGAAGCTTTCTTT. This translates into CASSLSTLPGANTEAFF.

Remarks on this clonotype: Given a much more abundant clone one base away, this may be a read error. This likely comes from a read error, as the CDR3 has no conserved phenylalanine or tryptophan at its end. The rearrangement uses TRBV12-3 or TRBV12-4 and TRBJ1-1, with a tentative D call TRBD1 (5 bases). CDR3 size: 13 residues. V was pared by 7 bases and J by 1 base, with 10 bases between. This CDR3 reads CASTEDRNTEAFL. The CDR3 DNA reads TGTGCCAGCACCGAAGACAGGAACACTGAAGCTTTCCTT.

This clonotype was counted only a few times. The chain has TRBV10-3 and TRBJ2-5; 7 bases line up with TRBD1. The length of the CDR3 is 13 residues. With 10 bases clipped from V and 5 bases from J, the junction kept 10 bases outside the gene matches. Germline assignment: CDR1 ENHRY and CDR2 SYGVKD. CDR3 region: CASTGVDEETQYF. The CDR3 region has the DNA TGTGCCAGCACAGGGGTGGATGAGGAGACCCAGTACTTC.